This passage covers 29 T cell receptor beta chains from one sample sequenced in a study of technical replicates of blood from a few donors. Method: immunoSEQ multiplex PCR; TCRdb's copy keeps in-frame clones and lacks some. This table has 80,000 or so clones, approximately 96% appearing once. The sequenced material came from T cells isolated from PBMCs. Receptors were obtained from a human donor in good health.

This sequence joins TRBV6-1 and TRBJ2-1; 8 bases align to TRBD2. This CDR3 has 12 residues. CDR1 is MNHNS, CDR2 SASEGT, per germline. The J segment lost 6 bases and the V segment lost 11 bases, leaving 6 bases of the junction unmatched. CDR3 sequence: CAYGRAGNEQFF. The CDR3 DNA reads TGTGCCTACGGGAGGGCGGGCAATGAGCAGTTCTTC.

This clone has a single count. The chain carries TRBV9 and TRBJ2-5; D possibly corresponds to TRBD2 (6 bases). V was clipped by 7 bases and J by 5 bases, with 9 bases between them. The CDR3 has 11 amino acids. Per germline, CDR1 SGDLS and CDR2 YYNGEE. This chain's CDR3 is CASGEEETQYF. The DNA of the CDR3 is TGTGCCAGCGGGGAGGAGGAGACCCAGTACTTC.

This chain uses TRBV5-1 with TRBJ2-7; a weak D match, TRBD1 (8 bases). CDR1 and CDR2 (germline): SGHRS, YFSETQ. The CDR3 sequence is 15 residues long. Trimming removed 0 bases from V and 4 bases from J, with 14 bases in between. CDR3 DNA: TGCGCCAGCAGCTTGGAACAGGGGGGGAGTTACGAGCAGTACTTC. It yields the protein CASSLEQGGSYEQYF. The full variable domain, rest sourced from reference TRBV5-1 and TRBJ2-7, is KAGVTQTPRYLIKTRGQQVTLSCSPISGHRSVSWYQQTPGQGLQFLFEYFSETQRNKGNFPGRFSGRQFSNSRSEMNVSTLELGDSALYLCASSLEQGGSYEQYFGPGTRLTVT.

This sequence joins TRBV4-2 and TRBJ1-6, with D possibly TRBD1 on 5 matching bases. The V end lost 3 bases, the J end lost 15 bases, and 21 bases lay between the germline ends. The CDR3 spans 15 residues. Germline V CDR1 and CDR2: LGHNA, YNFKEQ. The CDR3: CASSQDEAGNLHLHF. The CDR3, as DNA: TGTGCCAGCAGCCAGGATGAGGCAGGGAATCTTCACCTCCACTTT.

This sequence joins TRBV6-1 and TRBJ2-3; TRBD2 might be the D (5 bases). Per germline, CDR1 MNHNS and CDR2 SASEGT. V dropped 2 bases and J dropped 1 base, with 10 bases sitting between them. CDR3 size: 15 residues. DNA of the CDR3: TGTGCCAGCAGTGAATTTCGGGAACGCACAGATACGCAGTATTTT. Its translation: CASSEFRERTDTQYF.

The J gene is TRBJ1-1, the V gene TRBV4-2; TRBD1 agrees at 9 bases. Trimming took 4 bases from V and 1 from J; bases not matched to a gene: 1. The CDR3 covers 14 residues. Germline CDR1 is LGHNA and CDR2 is YNFKEQ. This CDR3 is CASSPTGGNTEAFF. The CDR3 region has the DNA TGTGCCAGCAGCCCGACAGGGGGGAACACTGAAGCTTTCTTT.

The V gene is TRBV5-1, the J gene TRBJ2-2; TRBD1 is a possible D gene (6 bases). Trimming left V 2 bases short and J 1 base short, with 12 bases between. This CDR3 region has 16 residues. Germline values: CDR1 SGHRS, CDR2 YFSETQ. The CDR3 DNA is TGCGCCAGCAGCTTCCTGGGACACCAGAACACCGGGGAGCTGTTTTTT. Translation gives CASSFLGHQNTGELFF.

The chain employs TRBV5-1 and TRBJ2-5, with D possibly being TRBD1 (6 bases). V gave up 4 bases and J gave up 3 bases, with 13 bases separating them. Germline V gene sequence: CDR1 SGHRS, CDR2 YFSETQ. This CDR3 has 14 amino acids. This CDR3 is CASSRLWDKETQYF. The CDR3 DNA reads as TGCGCCAGCAGCCGGCTGTGGGACAAAGAGACCCAGTACTTC.

This chain uses TRBV27 with TRBJ2-7; D is possibly TRBD1 (6 bases). This CDR3 spans 14 amino acids. In germline, CDR1 is MNHEY, CDR2 SMNVEV (reference sequence). V was cut by 2 bases and J by 1 base, with 9 bases left in between. CDR3 loop: CASSLGQGSYEQYF. The CDR3, as DNA: TGTGCCAGCAGTTTAGGCCAGGGGTCCTACGAGCAGTACTTC.

The gene calls are TRBV29-1 and TRBJ2-3; D gene ambiguous. Trimming pared 7 bases from V and 2 bases from J, leaving 16 bases between. Per germline, CDR1 SQVTM and CDR2 ANQGSEA. The CDR3 spans 14 residues. CDR3 sequence reads: CSGDLDLYTDTQYF. In DNA, the CDR3 is TGCAGCGGCGACCTCGACTTGTACACAGATACGCAGTATTTT.

This chain joins TRBV29-1 and TRBJ2-1; no firm D call. In germline, CDR1 is SQVTM, CDR2 ANQGSEA. With 4 bases removed from V and 0 bases from J, the gap between germline ends came to 19 bases. The CDR3 has 17 amino acids. CDR3 nucleotides: TGCAGCGTTGGTCCGATCGTACAGATGAGCTCCTACAATGAGCAGTTCTTC. It is translated as CSVGPIVQMSSYNEQFF.

The chain has TRBV2 and TRBJ2-3; maybe TRBD2 (5 bases). CDR1 and CDR2 (germline): SNHLY, FYNNEI. This CDR3 comprises 15 residues. V was cut by 4 bases and J by 2 bases, with 13 bases left in between. The CDR3 is CASSVSSRDTDTQYF. DNA of the CDR3: TGTGCCAGCAGTGTATCAAGCCGGGACACAGATACGCAGTATTTT.

This chain joins TRBV11-3 and TRBJ2-7, with 8 bases matching TRBD1. The junction had 8 bases not matched to a gene; V was cut back by 5 bases and J by 2 bases. The CDR3 runs to 15 residues. The V gene's germline CDR1 is SGHNT and CDR2 YENEEA. The CDR3 loop is CASSQRQGIPYEQYF. CDR3 coding DNA: TGTGCCAGCAGCCAAAGACAGGGGATACCCTACGAGCAGTACTTC.

The chain is built from TRBV28 and TRBJ2-7, with D maybe TRBD1 (6 bases). V was shortened by 5 bases and J by 7 bases, with 33 bases between the two germline ends. The germline V gene has CDR1 MDHEN and CDR2 SYDVKM. The CDR3 covers 19 residues. The CDR3 loop is CASSPPLRRTTGTASEQYF. CDR3 DNA: TGTGCCAGCAGTCCTCCATTACGCCGAACAACAGGGACGGCCTCGGAGCAGTACTTC.

The genes are TRBV6-5 and TRBJ2-3, with D perhaps TRBD1 (5 bases). The V gene's germline CDR1 is MNHEY and CDR2 SVGAGI. The CDR3 sequence is 15 residues long. Trimming took 6 bases from V and 4 from J, leaving 17 bases between them. CDR3 region: CASRPTLGRPDTQYF. The DNA of the CDR3 is TGTGCCAGCAGGCCCACCTTGGGGCGCCCAGATACGCAGTATTTT.

As DNA, the CDR3 is TGTGCCAGCAGCTACAGGGGTTCTACCAACTATGGCTACACCTTC. This gives the protein CASSYRGSTNYGYTF. The J gene is TRBJ1-2, the V gene TRBV2; the match to TRBD1 covers 7 bases. V shed 6 bases, J shed 2 bases, and the junction held 9 bases outside the gene matches. The CDR3 length is 15 residues. Germline values: CDR1 SNHLY, CDR2 FYNNEI. The variable domain in full, completed from reference TRBV2 and TRBJ1-2, reads EPEVTQTPSHQVTQMGQEVILRCVPISNHLYFYWYRQILGQKVEFLVSFYNNEISEKSEIFDDQFSVERPDGSNFTLKIRSTKLEDSAMYFCASSYRGSTNYGYTFGSGTRLTVV.

The chain has TRBV5-1 and TRBJ1-3; TRBD1 agrees at 9 bases. V lost 7 bases and J lost 7; bases outside the gene matches: 15. CDR1 is SGHRS and CDR2 is YFSETQ in the germline V gene. CDR3 length equals 16 residues. In DNA, the CDR3 is TGCGCCAGCTCAAGGATGGGGACAGGGAACAGGAACACCATATATTTT. The encoded protein is CASSRMGTGNRNTIYF.

The chain combines TRBV5-6 with TRBJ1-5, with TRBD1 matching over 8 bases. CDR1 and CDR2 from the germline V gene are SGHDT and YYEEEE. V lost 4 bases and J lost 6; bases outside the gene matches: 9. The CDR3 spans 15 residues. The CDR3 spells CASSDSGGAFQPQHF. CDR3 in DNA: TGTGCCAGCAGCGATTCAGGGGGCGCGTTTCAGCCCCAGCATTTT.

The chain has TRBV7-9 and TRBJ2-7, with D possibly being TRBD2 (5 bases). This CDR3 has 12 residues. Trimming removed 4 bases at V and 4 bases at J, with 8 bases between. Germline CDR1 and CDR2: SEHNR and FQNEAQ (reference sequence). The CDR3 loop reads CASSSGKYEQYF. Written as DNA, the CDR3 is TGTGCCAGCAGCTCCGGGAAGTACGAGCAGTACTTC.

The chain joins TRBV13 to TRBJ2-1; 8 bases match TRBD1. J gave up 8 bases and V 6 bases, and 6 bases lay outside the gene matches. The CDR3 contains 13 residues. Germline V gene lookup returns CDR1 PRHDT and CDR2 FYEKMQ (reference sequence). The CDR3 region is CASSPRGRDEQFF. The CDR3, as DNA: TGTGCCAGCAGTCCCAGGGGGCGCGATGAGCAGTTCTTC.

The rearrangement links TRBV10-3 to TRBJ2-5; weak D call: TRBD2 (5 bases). The CDR3 has 12 amino acids. The V and J ends lost 8 bases and 4 bases respectively, with 11 bases between them. Germline V gene data show CDR1 as ENHRY and CDR2 as SYGVKD. The CDR3 sequence is CAIEDEGETQYF. CDR3 DNA sequence: TGTGCCATCGAAGACGAGGGAGAGACCCAGTACTTC.

This chain links TRBV5-8 with TRBJ1-2; no firm D call. The CDR3 extends over 11 amino acids. In germline, CDR1 is SGHTS, CDR2 YDEGEE. V lost 7 bases and J lost 2, with 6 bases in between. The CDR3 bases are TGTGCCAGCTGGCAGAACTATGGCTACACCTTC. Translation gives CASWQNYGYTF. The full variable domain, with the rest looked up from reference TRBV5-8 and TRBJ1-2, is EAGVTQSPTHLIKTRGQQATLRCSPISGHTSVYWYQQALGLGLQFLLWYDEGEERNRGNFPPRFSGRQFPNYSSELNVNALELEDSALYLCASWQNYGYTFGSGTRLTVV.

CDR3 region: CASSQVPTPTYEQYF. The CDR3 DNA reads TGCGCCAGCAGCCAAGTCCCTACCCCGACCTACGAGCAGTACTTC. The chain carries TRBV4-1 and TRBJ2-7, with no clear D. Trimming cost V 1 base and J 2 bases, with 12 bases left between them. The germline gives CDR1 MGHRA, CDR2 YSYEKL. The CDR3 covers 15 residues.

The chain has TRBV6-1 and TRBJ2-5, with 10 bases lining up with TRBD2. The germline V gene has CDR1 MNHNS and CDR2 SASEGT. The trim removed 6 bases at V and 5 bases at J, leaving 9 bases unmatched. The CDR3 is 15 amino acids. CDR3 DNA: TGTGCCAGCAGGCCCGAAGCGGGGGGGGCTGAGACCCAGTACTTC. Its protein is CASRPEAGGAETQYF.

This clone came up once. This rearrangement joins TRBV5-6 to TRBJ2-1, with 7 bases lining up with TRBD2. CDR1 SGHDT and CDR2 YYEEEE come from the germline V gene. V lost 6 bases to trimming and J lost 2 bases; unmatched junction nucleotides: 5. The CDR3 sequence is 14 residues long. The CDR3 is CASKREQTYNEQFF. The CDR3 DNA sequence: TGTGCCAGCAAGCGGGAACAAACCTACAATGAGCAGTTCTTC.

V is TRBV5-1 and J is TRBJ2-5; tentatively, D is TRBD1 (5 bases). Per germline, CDR1 SGHRS and CDR2 YFSETQ. There are 12 residues in the CDR3. V was clipped by 4 bases and J by 5 bases, with 9 bases between them. In DNA, the CDR3 is TGCGCCAGCAGCGGGCAGGGCGAGACCCAGTACTTC. This translates into CASSGQGETQYF.

This sequence joins TRBV27 and TRBJ2-7; D gene ambiguous. V lost 5 bases to trimming and J lost 3 bases, with 14 bases between them. The CDR3 is 14 amino acids. The V gene's germline CDR1 is MNHEY and CDR2 SMNVEV (reference sequence). This chain's CDR3 is CASSPSQQSYEQYF. The DNA of the CDR3 is TGTGCCAGCAGTCCGAGCCAACAGAGCTACGAGCAGTACTTC.

The V and J genes are TRBV6-1 and TRBJ1-5, with 9 bases aligning to TRBD1. CDR1 is MNHNS and CDR2 is SASEGT in the germline V gene. J was trimmed by 5 bases and V by 6 bases; bases with no gene match: 8. The CDR3 contains 15 residues. CDR3 residues: CASRGLQGADQPQHF. The CDR3 nucleotides read TGTGCCAGCAGGGGACTACAGGGGGCAGATCAGCCCCAGCATTTT.

In nucleotides, the CDR3 is TGTGCCAGCAGCTTGGCCGGGACAGGTTCGAAGACCCAGTACTTC. Protein: CASSLAGTGSKTQYF. The chain is built from TRBV5-4 and TRBJ2-5, with 8 positions matching TRBD1. Trimming at V came to 0 bases and at J to 6 bases, leaving 7 bases not matched to a gene. Germline CDR1 and CDR2: SGHNT and YYREEE (reference sequence). CDR3 length equals 15 residues.